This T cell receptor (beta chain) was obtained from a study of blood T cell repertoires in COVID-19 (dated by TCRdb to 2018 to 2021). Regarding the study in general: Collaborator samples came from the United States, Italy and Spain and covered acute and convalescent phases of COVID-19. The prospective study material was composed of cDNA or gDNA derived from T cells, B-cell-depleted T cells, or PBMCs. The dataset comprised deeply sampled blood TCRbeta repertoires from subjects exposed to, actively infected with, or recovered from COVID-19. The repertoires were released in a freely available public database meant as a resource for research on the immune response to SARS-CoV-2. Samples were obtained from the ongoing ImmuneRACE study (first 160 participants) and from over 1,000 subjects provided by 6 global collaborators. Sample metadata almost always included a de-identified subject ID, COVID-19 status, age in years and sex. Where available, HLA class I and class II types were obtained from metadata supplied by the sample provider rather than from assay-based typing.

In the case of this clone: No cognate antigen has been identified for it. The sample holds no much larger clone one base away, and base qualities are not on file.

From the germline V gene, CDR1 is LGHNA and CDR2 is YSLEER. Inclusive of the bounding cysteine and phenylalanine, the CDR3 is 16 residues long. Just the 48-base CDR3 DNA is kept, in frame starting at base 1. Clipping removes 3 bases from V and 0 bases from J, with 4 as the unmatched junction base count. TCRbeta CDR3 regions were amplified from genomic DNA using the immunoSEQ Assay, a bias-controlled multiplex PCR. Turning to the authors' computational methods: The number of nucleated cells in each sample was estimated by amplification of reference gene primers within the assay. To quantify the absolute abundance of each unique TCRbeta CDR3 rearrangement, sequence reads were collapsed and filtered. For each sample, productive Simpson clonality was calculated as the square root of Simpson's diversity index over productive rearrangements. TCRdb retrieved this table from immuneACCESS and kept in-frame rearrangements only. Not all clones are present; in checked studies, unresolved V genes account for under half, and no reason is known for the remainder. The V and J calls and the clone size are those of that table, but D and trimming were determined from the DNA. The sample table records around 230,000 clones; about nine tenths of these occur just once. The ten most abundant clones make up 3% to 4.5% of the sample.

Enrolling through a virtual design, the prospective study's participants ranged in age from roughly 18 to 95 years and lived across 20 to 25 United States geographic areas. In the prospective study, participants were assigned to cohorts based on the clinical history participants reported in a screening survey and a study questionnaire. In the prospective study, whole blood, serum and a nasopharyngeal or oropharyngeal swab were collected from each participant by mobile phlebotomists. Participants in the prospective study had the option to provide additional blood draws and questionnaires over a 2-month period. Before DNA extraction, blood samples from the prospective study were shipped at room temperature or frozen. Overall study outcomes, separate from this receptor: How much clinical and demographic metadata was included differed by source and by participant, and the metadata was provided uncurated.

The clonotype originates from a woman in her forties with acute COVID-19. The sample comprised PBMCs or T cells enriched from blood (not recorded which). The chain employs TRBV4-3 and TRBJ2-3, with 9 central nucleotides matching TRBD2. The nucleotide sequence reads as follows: TGCGCCAGCAGCCAGGTGACTAGCGGAAGCACAGATACGCAGTATTTT. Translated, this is CASSQVTSGSTDTQYF.